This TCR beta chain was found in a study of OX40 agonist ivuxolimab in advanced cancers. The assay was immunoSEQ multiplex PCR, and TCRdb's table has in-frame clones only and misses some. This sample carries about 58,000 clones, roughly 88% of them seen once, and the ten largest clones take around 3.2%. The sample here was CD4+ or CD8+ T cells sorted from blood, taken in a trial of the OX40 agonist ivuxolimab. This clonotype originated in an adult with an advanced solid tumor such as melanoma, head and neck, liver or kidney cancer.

The CDR3 DNA sequence: TGTGCCACCAGCAGAGATCTACAGGGCGGCACAGATACGCAGTATTTT. Protein: CATSRDLQGGTDTQYF. The chain recombines TRBV15 with TRBJ2-3; possible D gene TRBD1, 6 bases. Germline V gene data show CDR1 as LNHNV and CDR2 as YYDKDF (reference sequence). V was pared by 0 bases and J by 1 base, with 11 bases between. The CDR3 runs to 16 residues.